Listed below are T cell receptor beta chains from one sample, sequenced in a study of response to subunit inactivated influenza vaccine. MiXCR, applied by TCRdb to the RT-PCR reads, yields one record per CDR3 protein. The sample has approximately 520,000 distinct CDR3 sequences, 25% seen once. The source was CD4+ T cells sorted from PBMCs, collected roughly 5 days after vaccination. These receptors all stem from a man aged 45-60 years who received an inactivated influenza vaccine. The CDR3 runs from the conserved cysteine through the conserved F or W. The order of the fields is CDR3 DNA, CDR3 protein, J gene, D gene, V gene, clone size. A D gene is named only where the DNA matches it firmly. Only part of the rows carry a size: once, few, many, or a class if the clone is expanded.

CDR3 DNA: TGTGCCATCAGTGTCCTAGCGGGGCCCCGGAATGAGCAGTTCTTC; CDR3 protein: CAISVLAGPRNEQFF; J gene: TRBJ2-1; D gene: TRBD2; V gene: TRBV10-3; clone size: NA
CDR3 DNA: TGTGCCAGCAGCGTCGGACAGTCAGAGACCCAGTACTTC; CDR3 protein: CASSVGQSETQYF; J gene: TRBJ2-5; D gene: NA; V gene: TRBV11-2; clone size: NA
CDR3 DNA: TGTGCCACCAGTGATTTTACCCGAAGGGGGCAAGAGACCCAGTACTTC; CDR3 protein: CATSDFTRRGQETQYF; J gene: TRBJ2-5; D gene: NA; V gene: TRBV24-1; clone size: NA
CDR3 DNA: TGTGCCAGCAGTTACTCGATGGTTCTAGAGTACGAGCAGTACTTC; CDR3 protein: CASSYSMVLEYEQYF; J gene: TRBJ2-7; D gene: NA; V gene: TRBV6-2/TRBV6-3; clone size: NA
CDR3 DNA: TGTGCCAGCAGTTCTGGACTAGCGGAGCAGTACTTC; CDR3 protein: CASSSGLAEQYF; J gene: TRBJ2-7; D gene: TRBD2; V gene: TRBV12-3/TRBV12-4; clone size: NA
CDR3 DNA: TGTGCTGTGGGGAGGCTAGCCAAAAACATTCAGTACTTC; CDR3 protein: CAVGRLAKNIQYF; J gene: TRBJ2-4; D gene: NA; V gene: TRBV30; clone size: NA
CDR3 DNA: TGTGCCACCAGTGATGCCGGGACAGGGTGGGGCGAGCAGTACTTC; CDR3 protein: CATSDAGTGWGEQYF; J gene: TRBJ2-7; D gene: TRBD1; V gene: TRBV24-1; clone size: few
CDR3 DNA: TGTGCCATCAGCAACAGACTAGCGGGAGACACCGGGGAGCTGTTTTTT; CDR3 protein: CAISNRLAGDTGELFF; J gene: TRBJ2-2; D gene: TRBD2; V gene: TRBV10-3; clone size: NA
CDR3 DNA: TGCAGTGCTAGTTCCGGGGGTGGGACCAAAAACATTCAGTACTTC; CDR3 protein: CSASSGGGTKNIQYF; J gene: TRBJ2-4; D gene: NA; V gene: TRBV20-1; clone size: NA
CDR3 DNA: TGTGCCAGCAGCTCGACAGGGGATTTCTACGAGCAGTACTTC; CDR3 protein: CASSSTGDFYEQYF; J gene: TRBJ2-7; D gene: TRBD1; V gene: TRBV7-2; clone size: few
CDR3 DNA: TGCGCCAGCAGCTTGGCTATTTCTAGCGGGAGTACCTACAATGAGCAGTTCTTC; CDR3 protein: CASSLAISSGSTYNEQFF; J gene: TRBJ2-1; D gene: TRBD2; V gene: TRBV5-1; clone size: few
CDR3 DNA: TGTGCCAGCAGCTTCCCAGAAGCGGGAGTTGAGCAGTTCTTC; CDR3 protein: CASSFPEAGVEQFF; J gene: TRBJ2-1; D gene: TRBD2; V gene: TRBV7-9; clone size: few
CDR3 DNA: TGTGCCAGCAGCTCTCTAGCGGGAGCTTACAATGAGCAGTTCTTC; CDR3 protein: CASSSLAGAYNEQFF; J gene: TRBJ2-1; D gene: TRBD2; V gene: TRBV11-2; clone size: many
CDR3 DNA: TGTGCCAGCAGCCACAGGAGGAGCCGATCCTACGAGCAGTACTTC; CDR3 protein: CASSHRRSRSYEQYF; J gene: TRBJ2-7; D gene: NA; V gene: TRBV6-1; clone size: NA
CDR3 DNA: TGTGCCAGCAGCTTAGCGTCGGCGGACAGCTCCTACGAGCAGTACTTC; CDR3 protein: CASSLASADSSYEQYF; J gene: TRBJ2-7; D gene: NA; V gene: TRBV7-6; clone size: NA
CDR3 DNA: TGTGCCAGCAGTTACGCCAGTTACTCTGGGGCCAACGTCCTGACTTTC; CDR3 protein: CASSYASYSGANVLTF; J gene: TRBJ2-6; D gene: NA; V gene: TRBV6-2/TRBV6-3; clone size: NA
CDR3 DNA: TGCAGTGCCGGTCCGGGACAGAGTTACGAGCAGTACTTC; CDR3 protein: CSAGPGQSYEQYF; J gene: TRBJ2-7; D gene: TRBD1; V gene: TRBV20-1; clone size: NA
CDR3 DNA: TGCGCCAGCACGATTAGCGGTTTCCAAGAGACCCAGTACTTC; CDR3 protein: CASTISGFQETQYF; J gene: TRBJ2-5; D gene: NA; V gene: TRBV5-1; clone size: few
CDR3 DNA: TGTGCCAGCAGCTCCGACTTAGCCGGGGAGCTGTTTTTT; CDR3 protein: CASSSDLAGELFF; J gene: TRBJ2-2; D gene: NA; V gene: TRBV7-9; clone size: once
CDR3 DNA: TGCAGTGTGCTGAGCTCCTACGAGCAGTACTTC; CDR3 protein: CSVLSSYEQYF; J gene: TRBJ2-7; D gene: NA; V gene: TRBV20-1; clone size: NA
CDR3 DNA: TGTGCCAGCAGCCGAGCGGTCGACAGGGGTTGGGAGACCCAGTACTTC; CDR3 protein: CASSRAVDRGWETQYF; J gene: TRBJ2-5; D gene: TRBD1; V gene: TRBV4-2; clone size: few
CDR3 DNA: TGCGCCAGCAGCCAAGGTTCTCTGACTAGCGACGACATTCAGTACTTC; CDR3 protein: CASSQGSLTSDDIQYF; J gene: TRBJ2-4; D gene: TRBD2; V gene: TRBV4-1; clone size: many
CDR3 DNA: TGTGCCAGCAGCCAAGTTTCTGGGGCCAACGTCCTGACTTTC; CDR3 protein: CASSQVSGANVLTF; J gene: TRBJ2-6; D gene: NA; V gene: TRBV3-1; clone size: NA
CDR3 DNA: TGCGCCAGCAGCGCCCAACAGGGGGATACGCAGTATTTT; CDR3 protein: CASSAQQGDTQYF; J gene: TRBJ2-3; D gene: TRBD1; V gene: TRBV5-1; clone size: few
CDR3 DNA: TGTGCCAGCAGCTCAAGCCCGGACTATGCGGAGACCCAGTACTTC; CDR3 protein: CASSSSPDYAETQYF; J gene: TRBJ2-5; D gene: NA; V gene: TRBV11-2; clone size: NA